A single sample is the source of the 9 T cell receptor beta chains below, sequenced in a study of blood T cell repertoires in COVID-19. The data were produced by immunoSEQ multiplex PCR, yet TCRdb's version contains in-frame clones alone and is incomplete. The table shows around 280,000 clones, with 87% occurring only once. What was sequenced was peripheral blood. The receptors come from a woman aged 45-65 years who had recovered from COVID-19.

V gene TRBV19 combines with J gene TRBJ1-5; D is possibly TRBD1 (5 bases). Trimming left V 6 bases short and J 3 bases short, with 12 bases between. Germline assignment: CDR1 LNHDA and CDR2 SQIVND (reference sequence). CDR3 length equals 14 residues. The CDR3 region is CASSPQGYNQPQHF. The CDR3 DNA reads TGTGCCAGTAGCCCCCAGGGATACAATCAGCCCCAGCATTTT.

The gene calls are TRBV11-2 and TRBJ2-3, with TRBD2 matching over 14 bases. The CDR3 consists of 17 residues. The V and J ends lost 1 base and 1 base, in that order; junction bases with no gene match: 1. Germline V CDR1 and CDR2: SGHAT, FQNNGV. The CDR3 loop reads CASSLGGLAGGTDTQYF. For the CDR3, the DNA is TGTGCCAGCAGCTTAGGGGGACTAGCGGGAGGCACAGATACGCAGTATTTT.

This clone was found once. The chain combines TRBV30 with TRBJ1-2; the D is unclear. CDR1 and CDR2 (germline): GTSNPN, SVGIG (reference sequence). Between the trimmed V and J ends, which lost 3 bases and 0 bases, there was a span of 11 bases. The CDR3 covers 14 residues. CDR3 residues: CAWRRSLANYGYTF. As DNA, the CDR3 is TGTGCCTGGAGGAGGAGCTTAGCTAACTATGGCTACACCTTC.

The genes are TRBV7-3 and TRBJ1-1, with 7 nucleotides matching TRBD1. Trimming removed 5 bases from V and 5 bases from J; junction bases left unmatched: 5. This CDR3 has 13 amino acids. CDR1 is SGHTA and CDR2 is FQGTGA in the germline V gene. The CDR3 loop reads CASSEIQGTEAFF. In DNA form, the CDR3 reads TGTGCCAGCAGCGAAATACAGGGGACTGAAGCTTTCTTT.

The CDR3 DNA reads as TGTGCCAGTACCCCTAGGACAGGGACCACCACGAACACCGGGGAGCTGTTTTTT. Translating gives CASTPRTGTTTNTGELFF. J is TRBJ2-2 and V is TRBV19; 8 nucleotides align to TRBD1. The V gene end was trimmed by 7 bases and the J gene end by 0 bases; junction bases not matched to a gene: 13. CDR3 length equals 18 residues. Germline assignment: CDR1 LNHDA and CDR2 SQIVND (reference sequence).

The rearrangement links TRBV5-1 to TRBJ2-4; tentatively, D is TRBD2 (5 bases). The CDR3 loop spans 14 amino acids. The germline gives CDR1 SGHRS, CDR2 YFSETQ. V dropped 0 bases and J dropped 11 bases, with 15 bases sitting between them. The DNA of the CDR3 is TGCGCCAGCAGCTTGGACCCGGGTAACGGGGTTCAGTACTTC. It specifies CASSLDPGNGVQYF.

The CDR3 DNA reads as TGTGCCAGCGGCAGGGGCCCAGATACGCAGTATTTT. Translated: CASGRGPDTQYF. The gene calls are TRBV7-3 and TRBJ2-3; perhaps TRBD1 as D (6 bases). Trimming shortened V by 8 bases and J by 4 bases, and 10 bases separated the two germline ends. This CDR3 spans 12 amino acids. In germline, CDR1 is SGHTA, CDR2 FQGTGA.

This sequence joins TRBV7-2 and TRBJ1-1; weak D call: TRBD1 (5 bases). In germline, CDR1 is SGHTA, CDR2 FQGNSA. The CDR3 is made up of 14 amino acids. V lost 5 bases to trimming and J lost 0 bases, with 10 bases between them. DNA for the CDR3: TGTGCCAGCAGCCTCAGGGCCATGAACACTGAAGCTTTCTTT. Residues: CASSLRAMNTEAFF.

V usage is TRBV15 and J usage is TRBJ1-6, with 8 bases fitting TRBD1. V lost 0 bases, J lost 10 bases, and 5 bases stayed unmatched. This CDR3 contains 15 residues. CDR1 and CDR2 (germline): LNHNV, YYDKDF (reference sequence). Here the CDR3 reads CATSRDGQGGSPLHF. DNA of the CDR3: TGTGCCACCAGCAGAGACGGACAGGGAGGATCACCCCTCCACTTT.